This T cell receptor beta chain emerged from a study of regulatory T cells in long-lasting Graves disease. In its sample, this clonotype was seen many times. Assembly of TCR beta libraries relied on iRepertoire HTBI primers together with Arm-PCR of CDR3 regions. As originally analysed: Across the samples, identification revealed 55 to 80 TRBV and more than twelve TRBJ segments. TCRdb itself ran the multiplex PCR reads through MiXCR, one entry per CDR3 protein. The V and J calls follow TCRdb's processing rather than the paper's. This sample has around 320,000 distinct CDR3 sequences, with approximately 15% found just once. Between the trimmed V and J ends, which lost 10 bases and 3 bases, there was a span of 13 bases. The CDR3 is 12 residues long. The V gene's germline CDR1 is MNHNS and CDR2 SASEGT. Time point: newly diagnosed GD, antithyroid drugs for less than 3 months. Generation of the TCR library employed RNA extracted from PBMCs.

The same specimen was also included in a second study, on T cells in Graves' hyperthyroidism and ophthalmopathy. That study adds: TCR CDR3 underwent first-round RT-PCR with the HTBI primer set.

Material: peripheral blood mononuclear cells (PBMCs), obtained at new diagnosis, from a patient treated with antithyroid drugs. This chain joins TRBV6-1 and TRBJ2-7, with D perhaps matching TRBD1 or TRBD2 (5 bases each). This sequence originates from a man in his forties or fifties with Graves disease. The CDR3 spells CATGWGFYEQYF. DNA for the CDR3: TGTGCCACCGGCTGGGGGTTCTACGAGCAGTACTTC.